These T cell receptor beta chains were read from a single sample in a study of molecular identifiers for immune sequencing clone quantification. A single record per CDR3 protein comes from TCRdb applying MiXCR to the PCR reads. Of about 320,000 distinct CDR3 sequences in the sample, about a fifth were seen once. Material: naive CD8+ T cells from blood, with Jurkat cell RNA spiked in. These receptors were obtained from a human donor in good health. Some libraries in this study had Jurkat cell RNA spiked in. Each CDR3 is given with its conserved first and last residue. The D gene is left open where the match is weak. For some rows the clone size is stated as once, few or many, or as a class when expanded; others skip it.

D	V	size	J	CDR3	DNA
TRBD2	TRBV7-2	many	TRBJ2-3	CASSLLAGGTDTQYF	TGCGCCAGCAGCTTACTAGCGGGAGGCACAGATACGCAGTATTTT
TRBD2	TRBV27	many	TRBJ2-5	CASSLGLSSGIGKTQYF	TGTGCCAGCAGTTTAGGATTATCTAGCGGGATTGGAAAGACCCAGTACTTC
TRBD2	TRBV5-5	few	TRBJ2-7	CASSPLSGRWSYEQYF	TGTGCCAGCAGCCCCTTGAGCGGGAGGTGGTCCTACGAGCAGTACTTC
.	TRBV27	few	TRBJ2-7	CASSLGGGVEQYF	TGTGCCAGCAGTTTGGGAGGGGGCGTAGAGCAGTACTTC
.	TRBV20-1	.	TRBJ2-1	CSPYRGPLRDNEQFF	TGCAGTCCCTATCGGGGCCCGCTTAGGGACAATGAGCAGTTCTTC
.	TRBV12-3/TRBV12-4	many	TRBJ1-2	CASSLPAGYGYTF	TGTGCCAGCAGTTTACCTGCGGGCTATGGCTACACCTTC
.	TRBV4-3	many	TRBJ1-2	CASSQDRLPYYGYTF	TGCGCCAGCAGCCAAGATCGACTACCCTACTATGGCTACACCTTC
TRBD1	TRBV7-9	many	TRBJ2-6	CASSLPGQVLSGANVLTF	TGTGCCAGCAGCTTACCGGGACAGGTCCTCTCTGGGGCCAACGTCCTGACTTTC
.	TRBV28	.	TRBJ1-1	CACIVGQLNTEAFF	TGTGCCTGCATCGTGGGGCAGCTGAACACTGAAGCTTTCTTT
TRBD2	TRBV12-3/TRBV12-4	many	TRBJ2-2	CASRKTSGGTNTGELFF	TGTGCCAGCAGGAAAACTAGCGGGGGGACGAACACCGGGGAGCTGTTTTTT
.	TRBV28	many	TRBJ1-1	CASSFRSNTEAFF	TGTGCCAGCAGTTTCAGATCGAACACTGAAGCTTTCTTT
.	TRBV12-3/TRBV12-4	many	TRBJ1-5	CASTEGLSNQPQHF	TGTGCCAGCACGGAGGGCTTAAGCAATCAGCCCCAGCATTTT
.	TRBV27	many	TRBJ2-7	CASGWSGESYEQYF	TGTGCCAGCGGTTGGTCGGGAGAGTCCTACGAGCAGTACTTC
.	TRBV27	few	TRBJ2-7	CASAVAGGLDEQYF	TGTGCCAGCGCAGTGGCCGGGGGTCTCGACGAGCAGTACTTC
TRBD2	TRBV29-1	many	TRBJ2-5	CSPRILAGVPYQETQYF	TGCAGCCCGCGGATACTAGCGGGAGTCCCGTACCAAGAGACCCAGTACTTC
TRBD1	TRBV6-5	many	TRBJ2-7	CASSYSPEWQGAYEQYF	TGTGCCAGCAGTTACTCCCCTGAGTGGCAGGGGGCTTACGAGCAGTACTTC
TRBD1	TRBV14	.	TRBJ2-7	CASSQPSGTGYEQHF	TGTGCCAGCAGCCAACCATCCGGGACAGGGTACGAGCAGCACTTT
TRBD2	TRBV13	many	TRBJ2-2	CASSIAGWRANTGELFF	TGTGCCAGCAGCATAGCGGGCTGGCGGGCGAACACCGGGGAGCTGTTTTTT
.	TRBV9	few	TRBJ2-3	CASSGPRRGPYRVTDTQYF	TGTGCCAGCAGCGGCCCTCGGAGGGGCCCTTACCGTGTCACAGATACGCAGTATTTT
.	TRBV5-1	few	TRBJ2-7	CASRTSLTYEQYF	TGCGCCAGCAGGACGAGTCTCACCTACGAGCAGTACTTC
.	TRBV21-1	many	TRBJ2-2	CASSKGQGESGELFF	TGTGCCAGCAGCAAAGGTCAGGGGGAAAGCGGGGAGCTGTTTTTT
.	TRBV12-5	.	TRBJ2-1	CASGPTPGYNEQFF	TGTGCTAGTGGTCCCACCCCTGGGTACAATGAGCAGTTCTTC
.	TRBV15	many	TRBJ2-5	CATSRRYQETQYF	TGTGCCACCAGCAGGAGGTACCAAGAGACCCAGTACTTC
.	TRBV12-3/TRBV12-4	many	TRBJ1-1	CASSSLLRVTEAFF	TGTGCCAGCAGTTCTCTTTTAAGGGTAACTGAAGCTTTCTTT
TRBD1	TRBV20-1	.	TRBJ2-7	CSANPTGNSYEQYF	TGCAGTGCTAACCCGACAGGGAATAGTTACGAGCAGTACTTC
TRBD2	TRBV7-9	many	TRBJ2-1	CASSAGGPYNEQFF	TGTGCCAGCAGTGCGGGGGGGCCGTACAATGAGCAGTTCTTC
.	TRBV6-6	many	TRBJ2-4	CASSYVGSRIAKNIQYF	TGTGCCAGCAGTTACGTGGGGTCGCGGATAGCCAAAAACATTCAGTACTTC